A selection of T cell receptor beta chains follows, all from one sample in a study of STAT3 mutations in large granular lymphocyte leukemia. Measured with immunoSEQ multiplex PCR; TCRdb has only the in-frame clones, and not every one. Of 1,500 to 2,000 clones listed, around 67% are singletons. Material: peripheral blood mononuclear cells. Receptors were obtained from a man aged 60 to 69 with T-cell large granular lymphocyte leukemia. Some clones in this sample may be carry-over from other donors' samples. Each CDR3 is given with its conserved first and last residue. Fields, in order: clone size, J gene, D gene, CDR3 length, V gene, CDR3 protein, CDR3 DNA. The D gene is left open where the match is weak. Some rows have no size entry. The others give once, few or many, or a class for an expanded clone.

size: .
J: TRBJ2-3
D: TRBD2
length: 17
V: TRBV25-1
CDR3: CASSESGTSGGTDTQYF
DNA: TGTGCCAGCAGTGAATCCGGGACTAGCGGGGGCACAGATACGCAGTATTTT

size: .
J: TRBJ2-5
D: .
length: 16
V: TRBV5-1
CDR3: CASSPSPGLKTETQYF
DNA: TGCGCCAGCAGCCCAAGCCCGGGCTTAAAGACCGAGACCCAGTACTTC

size: .
J: TRBJ2-7
D: .
length: 12
V: TRBV6-6
CDR3: CASSNPYYEQYF
DNA: TGTGCCAGCAGCAACCCCTACTACGAGCAGTACTTC

size: once
J: TRBJ2-3
D: .
length: 11
V: TRBV29-1
CDR3: CSVDVQDTQYF
DNA: TGCAGCGTTGATGTACAGGATACGCAGTATTTT

size: .
J: TRBJ2-1
D: TRBD1
length: 14
V: TRBV5-4
CDR3: CASSQGQGAGEQFF
DNA: TGTGCCAGCAGCCAGGGGCAGGGGGCAGGTGAGCAGTTCTTC

size: .
J: TRBJ1-1
D: TRBD1
length: 12
V: TRBV27
CDR3: CASRNRGSEAFF
DNA: TGTGCCAGCAGAAACAGGGGCTCTGAAGCTTTCTTT

size: .
J: TRBJ2-7
D: .
length: 13
V: TRBV30
CDR3: CAWSTDAAYEQYF
DNA: TGTGCCTGGAGTACAGACGCTGCCTACGAGCAGTACTTC

size: once
J: TRBJ2-7
D: .
length: 13
V: TRBV5-1
CDR3: CASSLLNSYEQYF
DNA: TGCGCCAGCAGCTTACTGAACTCCTACGAGCAGTACTTC

size: .
J: TRBJ1-2
D: TRBD1
length: 15
V: TRBV18
CDR3: CASSPTGTGNYGYTF
DNA: TGTGCCAGCTCCCCGACCGGGACAGGGAACTATGGCTACACCTTC

size: .
J: TRBJ1-2
D: TRBD1
length: 15
V: TRBV18
CDR3: CASSPGRQGAYGYTF
DNA: TGTGCCAGCTCACCGGGTCGGCAGGGGGCCTATGGCTACACCTTC

size: .
J: TRBJ1-2
D: .
length: 12
V: TRBV7-9
CDR3: CASSFLDGGYTF
DNA: TGTGCCAGCAGCTTTTTGGATGGTGGCTACACCTTC

size: .
J: TRBJ1-2
D: .
length: 14
V: TRBV4-2
CDR3: CASSQDQGNYGYTF
DNA: TGTGCCAGCAGCCAAGATCAGGGGAACTATGGCTACACCTTC

size: .
J: TRBJ1-1
D: TRBD1
length: 14
V: TRBV18
CDR3: CASSSDRGGTEAFF
DNA: TGTGCCAGCTCAAGCGACAGGGGAGGAACTGAAGCTTTCTTT

size: large
J: TRBJ1-1
D: .
length: 14
V: TRBV6-5
CDR3: CASSYRTENTEAFF
DNA: TGTGCCAGCAGTTACCGAACGGAAAACACTGAAGCTTTCTTT

size: .
J: TRBJ1-2
D: TRBD1
length: 13
V: TRBV13
CDR3: CASSSTGPNGYTF
DNA: TGTGCCAGCAGCTCGACAGGGCCCAATGGCTACACCTTC

size: .
J: TRBJ1-2
D: .
length: 14
V: TRBV28
CDR3: CASSFKRTVYGYTF
DNA: TGTGCCAGCAGTTTTAAGAGGACAGTCTATGGCTACACCTTC